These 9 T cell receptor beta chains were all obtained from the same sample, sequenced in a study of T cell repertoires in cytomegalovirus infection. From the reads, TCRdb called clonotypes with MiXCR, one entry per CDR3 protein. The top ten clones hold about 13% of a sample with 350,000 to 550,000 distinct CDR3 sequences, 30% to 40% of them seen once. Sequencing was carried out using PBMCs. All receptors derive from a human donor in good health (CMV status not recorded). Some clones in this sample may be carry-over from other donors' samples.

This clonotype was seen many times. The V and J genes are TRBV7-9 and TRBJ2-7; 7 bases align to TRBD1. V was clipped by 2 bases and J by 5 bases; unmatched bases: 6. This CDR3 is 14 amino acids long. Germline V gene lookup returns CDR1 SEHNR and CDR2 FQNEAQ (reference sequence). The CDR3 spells CASSLSGQVNEQYF. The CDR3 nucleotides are TGTGCCAGCAGCTTATCCGGACAGGTCAACGAGCAGTACTTC.

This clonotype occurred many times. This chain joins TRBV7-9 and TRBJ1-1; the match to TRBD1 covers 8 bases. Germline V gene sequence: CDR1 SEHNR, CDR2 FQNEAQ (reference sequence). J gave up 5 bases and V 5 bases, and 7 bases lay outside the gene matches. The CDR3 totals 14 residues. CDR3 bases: TGTGCCAGCAGCACCCGACAGGGGAGTACTGAAGCTTTCTTT. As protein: CASSTRQGSTEAFF.

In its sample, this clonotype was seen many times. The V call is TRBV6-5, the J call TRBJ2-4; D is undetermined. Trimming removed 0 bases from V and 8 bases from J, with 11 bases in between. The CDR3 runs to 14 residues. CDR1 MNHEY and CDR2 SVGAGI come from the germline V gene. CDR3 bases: TGTGCCAGCAGTTACTCGCAGATCCGGGACATTCAGTACTTC. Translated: CASSYSQIRDIQYF.

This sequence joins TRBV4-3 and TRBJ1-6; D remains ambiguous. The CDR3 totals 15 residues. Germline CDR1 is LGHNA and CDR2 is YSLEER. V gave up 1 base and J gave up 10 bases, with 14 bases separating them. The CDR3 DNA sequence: TGCGCCAGCAGCCAAGCCACGAAGATGGACTCACCCCTCCACTTT. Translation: CASSQATKMDSPLHF.

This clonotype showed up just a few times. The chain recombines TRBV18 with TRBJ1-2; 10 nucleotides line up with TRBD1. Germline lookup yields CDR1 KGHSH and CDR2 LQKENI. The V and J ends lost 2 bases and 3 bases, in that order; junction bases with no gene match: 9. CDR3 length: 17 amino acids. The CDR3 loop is CASSPIGTGDKDYGYTF. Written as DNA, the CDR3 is TGTGCCAGCTCACCAATTGGGACAGGGGATAAAGACTATGGCTACACCTTC.

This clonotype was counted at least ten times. CDR3 in DNA: TGTGCCAGCAGGGGGACTAGCGGGGATGCGAACACCGGGGAGCTGTTTTTT. It translates to CASRGTSGDANTGELFF. This chain uses TRBV7-9 with TRBJ2-2; 13 nucleotides match TRBD2. Trimming removed 6 bases from V and 0 bases from J; junction bases left unmatched: 4. The CDR3 length is 17 residues. Germline assignment: CDR1 SEHNR and CDR2 FQNEAQ (reference sequence).

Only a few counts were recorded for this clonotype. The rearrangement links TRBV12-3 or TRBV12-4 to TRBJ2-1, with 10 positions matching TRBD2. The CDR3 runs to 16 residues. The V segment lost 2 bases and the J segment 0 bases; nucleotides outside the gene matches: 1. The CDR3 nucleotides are TGTGCCAGCAGTTTAAAGCGGGGGGGCTCCTACAATGAGCAGTTCTTC. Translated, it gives CASSLKRGGSYNEQFF.

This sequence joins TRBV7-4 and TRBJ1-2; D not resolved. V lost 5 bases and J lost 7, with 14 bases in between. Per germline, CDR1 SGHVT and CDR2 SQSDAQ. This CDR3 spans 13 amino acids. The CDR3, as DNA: TGTGCCAGCAGCCCCTCGGGTGGAATTGGCTACACCTTC. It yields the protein CASSPSGGIGYTF. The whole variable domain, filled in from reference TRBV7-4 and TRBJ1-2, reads GAGVSQSPRYKVAKRGRDVALRCDSISGHVTLYWYRQTLGQGSEVLTYSQSDAQRDKSGRPSGRFSAERPERSVSTLKIQRTEQGDSAVYLCASSPSGGIGYTFGSGTRLTVV.

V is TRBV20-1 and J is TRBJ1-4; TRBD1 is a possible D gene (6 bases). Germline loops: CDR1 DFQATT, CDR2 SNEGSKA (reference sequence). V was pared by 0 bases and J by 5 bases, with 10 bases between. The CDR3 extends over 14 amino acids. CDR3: CSAREGTRNEKLFF. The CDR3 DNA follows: TGCAGTGCTAGAGAAGGGACAAGAAATGAAAAACTGTTTTTT.